Following are 28 T cell receptor beta chains from one sample sequenced in a study of T cell changes during pregnancy in multiple sclerosis. Clones were read by immunoSEQ multiplex PCR, and TCRdb kept only the in-frame ones, dropping some. The sample shows approximately 53,000 clones, around 92% of them seen only once. The specimen was CD4+ T cells from peripheral blood mononuclear cells, collected in the third trimester of pregnancy. Receptors were obtained from a female donor with multiple sclerosis, enrolled in a pregnancy study.

The genes are TRBV18 and TRBJ1-5; 7 nucleotides line up with TRBD1. The germline V gene has CDR1 KGHSH and CDR2 LQKENI. CDR3 length: 18 residues. The V segment lost 1 base and the J segment 0 bases; nucleotides outside the gene matches: 9. The CDR3 here is CASSPLAPTGDSNQPQHF. The CDR3, as DNA: TGTGCCAGCTCACCACTAGCCCCCACAGGGGATAGCAATCAGCCCCAGCATTTT.

CDR3 DNA sequence: TGTGCCAGCAGAAAAGGGACAGAAGGGGTCAATCAGCCCCAGCATTTT. Protein product: CASRKGTEGVNQPQHF. The chain recombines TRBV28 with TRBJ1-5, with 7 nucleotides matching TRBD1. Germline V gives CDR1 MDHEN, CDR2 SYDVKM. Germline trimming cut 6 bases from V and 3 bases from J; bases unmatched to any gene: 11. The CDR3 loop spans 16 amino acids. The full variable domain, completed using reference TRBV28 and TRBJ1-5, is DVKVTQSSRYLVKRTGEKVFLECVQDMDHENMFWYRQDPGLGLRLIYFSYDVKMKEKGDIPEGYSVSREKKERFSLILESASTNQTSMYLCASRKGTEGVNQPQHFGDGTRLSIL.

This sequence joins TRBV7-2 and TRBJ2-3, with D unclear. With 8 bases removed from V and 2 bases from J, the gap between germline ends came to 11 bases. The CDR3 loop spans 13 amino acids. CDR1 SGHTA and CDR2 FQGNSA come from the germline V gene. CDR3 sequence reads: CASGQVPTDTQYF. The DNA of the CDR3 is TGTGCCAGCGGCCAGGTACCCACAGATACGCAGTATTTT.

The genes are TRBV5-1 and TRBJ1-1; D gene unclear. Germline loops: CDR1 SGHRS, CDR2 YFSETQ. Trimming took off 0 bases at V and 1 base at J, with 13 bases between the two ends. This CDR3 comprises 16 residues. The CDR3, as DNA: TGCGCCAGCAGCTTGGCCAAACTTCCAAAGAACACTGAAGCTTTCTTT. Protein product: CASSLAKLPKNTEAFF.

This chain connects TRBV28 to TRBJ2-1; 9 bases are a match to TRBD1. This CDR3 contains 13 residues. Germline-derived CDR1 and CDR2 are MDHEN and SYDVKM. V trimming: 5 bases; J trimming: 13 bases; junction bases outside the gene matches: 9. The CDR3 DNA reads as TGTGCCAGCAGTCCCATCGACAGGGGGGATCAGTTCTTC. This codes for CASSPIDRGDQFF.

This chain connects TRBV6-6 to TRBJ1-2; tentative D call: TRBD1 (5 bases). Germline V gene data show CDR1 as MNHNY and CDR2 as SVGAGI (reference sequence). V shed 2 bases and J shed 4 bases, with 11 bases lying between them. The CDR3 contains 14 residues. For the CDR3, the DNA is TGTGCCAGCAGTTACGGCAGGGAAGGCTATGGCTACACCTTC. The encoded protein is CASSYGREGYGYTF.

The genes are TRBV7-6 and TRBJ2-5; TRBD2 matches at 9 bases. Losses at the gene ends were 2 bases for V and 6 bases for J; bases not matched to a gene: 7. Germline lookup yields CDR1 SGHVS and CDR2 FNYEAQ. The CDR3 is made up of 15 amino acids. CDR3 sequence reads: CASSLSAGGGQTQYF. CDR3 sequence (DNA): TGTGCCAGCAGCTTATCAGCGGGGGGTGGACAGACCCAGTACTTC.

This chain uses TRBV30 with TRBJ1-6; D is unresolved. CDR1 is GTSNPN, CDR2 SVGIG, per germline (reference sequence). The CDR3 spans 14 residues. With 0 bases removed from V and 10 bases from J, the gap between germline ends came to 13 bases. CDR3 DNA: TGTGCCTGGAGTGTACTGTTAACCCTATCACCCCTCCACTTT. Translated, it gives CAWSVLLTLSPLHF.

V usage is TRBV6-5 and J usage is TRBJ2-3; possibly TRBD2 for D (5 bases). Germline assignment: CDR1 MNHEY and CDR2 SVGAGI. The length of the CDR3 is 15 residues. Trimming left V 5 bases short and J 4 bases short, with 16 bases between. The CDR3 coding sequence is TGTGCCAGCAGTCCCCGGGGTAGCCGCGCAGATACGCAGTATTTT. This codes for CASSPRGSRADTQYF.

This clone appeared once. The chain couples TRBV4-1 to TRBJ2-7, with 7 bases that match TRBD1. The CDR3 runs 15 residues. Germline lookup yields CDR1 MGHRA and CDR2 YSYEKL. Trimming removed 1 base from V and 0 bases from J; junction bases left unmatched: 3. CDR3 protein: CASSQAPGGSYEQYF. The DNA for the CDR3 is TGCGCCAGCAGCCAAGCACCAGGGGGCTCCTACGAGCAGTACTTC.

The genes are TRBV6-5 and TRBJ2-5, with D possibly being TRBD2 (6 bases). Germline CDR1 and CDR2: MNHEY and SVGAGI. Trimming left V 4 bases short and J 6 bases short, with 18 bases between. The CDR3 spans 15 residues. The CDR3 bases are TGTGCCAGCAGTTCATCAGGAGGGGCTTCCAAGACCCAGTACTTC. As protein: CASSSSGGASKTQYF.

The chain couples TRBV5-6 to TRBJ1-1, with 7 bases matching TRBD1. This CDR3 has 15 amino acids. Unmatched junction bases numbered 5, after V lost 0 bases and J lost 3 bases. Germline assignment: CDR1 SGHDT and CDR2 YYEEEE. The CDR3 is CASSLVDRVHTEAFF. The CDR3 region has the DNA TGTGCCAGCAGCTTGGTAGACAGGGTGCACACTGAAGCTTTCTTT.

The chain is built from TRBV5-4 and TRBJ1-1; 9 positions agree with TRBD1. The J segment lost 6 bases and the V segment lost 4 bases, leaving 7 bases of the junction unmatched. Germline CDR1 is SGHNT and CDR2 is YYREEE (reference sequence). The CDR3 totals 14 residues. CDR3 in DNA: TGTGCCAGCAGCCCCCGGACAGGGGACGCTGAAGCTTTCTTT. Protein: CASSPRTGDAEAFF.

The chain has TRBV5-4 and TRBJ2-5; the D gene is possibly TRBD2 (5 bases). V lost 3 bases, J lost 3 bases, and 15 bases lay in between. There are 15 residues in the CDR3. Germline CDR1 is SGHNT and CDR2 is YYREEE (reference sequence). CDR3 bases: TGTGCCAGCAGCTCCCGCGGGCGGGCAAAAGAGACCCAGTACTTC. It specifies CASSSRGRAKETQYF.

The rearrangement joins TRBV30 to TRBJ1-1; the match to TRBD1 covers 8 bases. The V gene's germline CDR1 is GTSNPN and CDR2 SVGIG (reference sequence). Trimming cost V 1 base and J 10 bases; bases outside gene matches: 17. The CDR3 totals 16 residues. CDR3 region: CAWSAWEDRERQGAFF. DNA of the CDR3: TGTGCCTGGAGTGCCTGGGAGGACAGGGAACGCCAGGGAGCTTTCTTT. The variable domain in full, completed from reference TRBV30 and TRBJ1-1, reads SQTIHQWPATLVQPVGSPLSLECTVEGTSNPNLYWYRQAAGRGLQLLFYSVGIGQISSEVPQNLSASRPQDRQFILSSKKLLLSDSGFYLCAWSAWEDRERQGAFFGQGTRLTVV.

V and J are TRBV4-2 and TRBJ1-3, with D perhaps matching TRBD1 (5 bases). The ends were cut back, 0 bases at V and 3 bases at J, with 12 bases in the middle. CDR1 is LGHNA and CDR2 is YNFKEQ in the germline V gene. The CDR3 has 16 residues. The DNA for the CDR3 is TGTGCCAGCAGCCAAGAGGAAGGGACTTTTGGAAACACCATATATTTT. Translated, it gives CASSQEEGTFGNTIYF.

The chain combines TRBV19 with TRBJ1-6, with 9 bases fitting TRBD1. The CDR3 has 15 amino acids. Per the germline V gene, CDR1 is LNHDA and CDR2 is SQIVND (reference sequence). V lost 5 bases, J lost 5 bases, and 4 bases stayed unmatched. Here the CDR3 DNA reads TGTGCCAGTAGTCCCCGGACAGGGGATAATTCACCCCTCCACTTT. It specifies CASSPRTGDNSPLHF.

This chain joins TRBV7-2 and TRBJ2-5, with 10 bases identical to TRBD1. The germline CDR1 and CDR2 sequences are SGHTA and FQGNSA. This CDR3 has 15 amino acids. V dropped 2 bases and J dropped 5; count of bases not matched to a gene: 5. The CDR3 nucleotides read TGTGCCAGCAGCTTACGACAGGGGGCAGCGGAGACCCAGTACTTC. Encoded protein: CASSLRQGAAETQYF.

Only one count was recorded for this clone. This chain links TRBV5-5 with TRBJ1-1, with D possibly matching TRBD1 (6 bases). Germline CDR1 and CDR2: SGHKS and YYEKEE (reference sequence). CDR3 length: 13 amino acids. V gave up 2 bases and J gave up 3 bases, with 8 bases separating them. The CDR3 is CASSFAGDTEAFF. The CDR3 nucleotides read TGTGCCAGCAGCTTCGCAGGGGACACTGAAGCTTTCTTT.

This chain links TRBV7-3 with TRBJ2-4; 7 nucleotides match TRBD2. With 0 bases clipped from V and 12 bases from J, the junction kept 8 bases outside the gene matches. The CDR3 length is 14 residues. Germline CDR1 is SGHTA and CDR2 is FQGTGA. The CDR3 sequence: CASSLTRPSGNQYF. Here the CDR3 DNA reads TGTGCCAGCAGCTTAACCCGGCCTAGCGGAAATCAGTACTTC.

This chain joins TRBV9 and TRBJ1-1; no reliable D call. Trimming removed 4 bases at V and 3 bases at J, with 13 bases between. Germline-derived CDR1 and CDR2 are SGDLS and YYNGEE. This CDR3 has 14 amino acids. The DNA of the CDR3 is TGTGCCAGCAGCTCCTCGGTTGCGGACACTGAAGCTTTCTTT. Residues: CASSSSVADTEAFF.

This CDR3 reads CASRASGRLDYGYTF. CDR3 sequence (DNA): TGTGCCAGTAGGGCCTCCGGGAGACTGGACTATGGCTACACCTTC. The chain links TRBV19 to TRBJ1-2; the D is unclear. CDR3 length equals 15 residues. In germline, CDR1 is LNHDA, CDR2 SQIVND (reference sequence). V gave up 6 bases and J gave up 3 bases, with 17 bases separating them.

This chain uses TRBV6-5 with TRBJ2-1; D perhaps matches TRBD2 (6 bases). Trimming shortened V by 7 bases and J by 1 base, and 11 bases separated the two germline ends. This CDR3 contains 14 residues. From germline, CDR1 is MNHEY and CDR2 SVGAGI. Here the CDR3 DNA reads TGTGCCAGCACCGACGGGGGATCCTACAATGAGCAGTTCTTC. Translating it yields CASTDGGSYNEQFF.

The rearrangement joins TRBV5-1 to TRBJ2-3; perhaps TRBD2 as D (6 bases). The CDR3 runs to 14 residues. The germline CDR1 and CDR2 sequences are SGHRS and YFSETQ. V shed 4 bases and J shed 3 bases, with 12 bases lying between them. The CDR3 sequence: CASSIGTATDTQYF. The CDR3 DNA follows: TGCGCCAGCAGCATAGGGACTGCGACAGATACGCAGTATTTT.

The chain recombines TRBV19 with TRBJ1-5; 9 bases are a match to TRBD1. V was pared by 8 bases and J by 4 bases, with 3 bases of the junction left unmatched. From germline, CDR1 is LNHDA and CDR2 SQIVND (reference sequence). CDR3 length equals 13 residues. The CDR3 region has the DNA TGTGCCAGTGGACAGGGGATAAATCAGCCCCAGCATTTT. Its protein product is CASGQGINQPQHF.

The chain recombines TRBV5-8 with TRBJ2-5, with D hard to call. The CDR3 sequence is 12 residues long. V was trimmed by 7 bases and J by 5 bases, leaving 12 bases between them. CDR1 and CDR2 (germline): SGHTS, YDEGEE. The DNA of the CDR3 is TGTGCCAGCCGGGTCTGGAAGGAGACCCAGTACTTC. It encodes CASRVWKETQYF.

The CDR3 DNA reads TGTGCCAGCAGCCTACAGGGATTCACTGAAGCTTTCTTT. Protein product: CASSLQGFTEAFF. V gene TRBV14 combines with J gene TRBJ1-1, with D perhaps TRBD1 (6 bases). V was shortened by 4 bases and J by 4 bases, with 10 bases between the two germline ends. The CDR3 spans 13 residues. Germline CDR1 and CDR2: SGHDN and FVKESK.

The chain carries TRBV9 and TRBJ1-2; D is ambiguous. The germline CDR1 and CDR2 sequences are SGDLS and YYNGEE. V was cut by 2 bases and J by 1 base, with 9 bases left in between. The CDR3 loop spans 14 amino acids. The CDR3 DNA reads TGTGCCAGCAGCGTCGACCAGGATAACTATGGCTACACCTTC. Translation gives CASSVDQDNYGYTF.